This entry lists 9 T cell receptor beta chains sequenced from one sample in a study of T cell changes during pregnancy in multiple sclerosis. This table comes from immunoSEQ multiplex PCR, and its TCRdb copy is limited to in-frame clones, with some not included. The table lists approximately 66,000 clones, around 92% of them singletons. The material sequenced was peripheral blood, taken in the third trimester of pregnancy. These receptors were obtained from a female donor in good health, enrolled as a control in a pregnancy study.

This chain links TRBV5-1 with TRBJ1-6; TRBD1 might be the D (6 bases). CDR3 length: 16 amino acids. V lost 0 bases and J lost 10, with 17 bases in between. Germline loops: CDR1 SGHRS, CDR2 YFSETQ. The CDR3 DNA follows: TGCGCCAGCAGCTTGGTGGGCTCTGGGGGCCGATCACCCCTCCACTTT. It specifies CASSLVGSGGRSPLHF.

The chain is built from TRBV6-1 and TRBJ2-7, with D hard to call. V shed 2 bases and J shed 3 bases, with 11 bases lying between them. The CDR3 sequence is 14 residues long. The germline CDR1 and CDR2 sequences are MNHNS and SASEGT. The CDR3, as DNA: TGTGCCAGCAGTGAAAACCCGCCCGGCTACGAGCAGTACTTC. Protein product: CASSENPPGYEQYF.

The V and J genes are TRBV2 and TRBJ1-1; 7 bases match TRBD1. There are 16 residues in the CDR3. The V gene end was trimmed by 6 bases and the J gene end by 1 base; junction bases not matched to a gene: 11. Germline V gene data show CDR1 as SNHLY and CDR2 as FYNNEI. CDR3 bases: TGTGCCAGCAGAGATCTAGACAGGGTACAGAACACTGAAGCTTTCTTT. Its protein product is CASRDLDRVQNTEAFF.

The chain links TRBV4-3 to TRBJ2-3; no definite D call. The CDR3 is 13 residues long. Germline V gives CDR1 LGHNA, CDR2 YSLEER. The V end was cut by 1 base, the J end by 1 base, with 3 bases between. The CDR3 here is CASSQVGTDTQYF. The CDR3 nucleotides read TGCGCCAGCAGCCAAGTAGGCACAGATACGCAGTATTTT.

V gene TRBV4-2 combines with J gene TRBJ2-3, with D possibly matching TRBD2 (5 bases). Germline lookup yields CDR1 LGHNA and CDR2 YNFKEQ. V was clipped by 1 base and J by 1 base, with 18 bases between them. This CDR3 comprises 18 residues. The CDR3 sequence is CASSQAPLWEIGTDTQYF. The CDR3 DNA reads TGTGCCAGCAGCCAAGCGCCCCTTTGGGAGATAGGCACAGATACGCAGTATTTT.

This clone was counted a single time. V is TRBV10-2 and J is TRBJ2-7; no clear D gene. V gave up 6 bases and J gave up 4 bases, with 13 bases separating them. This CDR3 spans 13 amino acids. Germline V gives CDR1 WSHSY, CDR2 SAAADI. The CDR3 is CASRMAFPYEQYF. CDR3 in DNA: TGCGCCAGCAGGATGGCTTTCCCATACGAGCAGTACTTC.

The V gene is TRBV28, the J gene TRBJ2-7, with a weak D call TRBD1 (5 bases). This CDR3 is built from 15 residues. The germline CDR1 and CDR2 sequences are MDHEN and SYDVKM. V was shortened by 5 bases and J by 6 bases, with 20 bases between the two germline ends. CDR3 DNA: TGTGCCAGCAGTGCCTCCGCAGGGTTTTCTGGCGAGCAGTACTTC. Translating it yields CASSASAGFSGEQYF.

This sequence joins TRBV4-3 and TRBJ1-2; 8 bases align to TRBD1. Unmatched junction bases numbered 8, after V lost 1 base and J lost 7 bases. This CDR3 has 15 residues. The V gene's germline CDR1 is LGHNA and CDR2 YSLEER. CDR3 in DNA: TGCGCCAGCAGCCAAGGCCCAGGACAGGGAGTTGGCTACACCTTC. It codes for CASSQGPGQGVGYTF.

The V gene is TRBV5-6, the J gene TRBJ2-1; weak D call: TRBD2 (7 bases). The V gene lost 2 bases and the J gene lost 11 bases, with 11 bases spanning the gap. CDR1 and CDR2 from the germline V gene are SGHDT and YYEEEE. The CDR3 has 12 amino acids. In DNA, the CDR3 is TGTGCCAGCAGCTTCGTCGGGGGGCAGCAGTTCTTC. Amino acid sequence: CASSFVGGQQFF. Using reference TRBV5-6 and TRBJ2-1 for the parts outside the CDR3, the full variable domain is DAGVTQSPTHLIKTRGQQVTLRCSPKSGHDTVSWYQQALGQGPQFIFQYYEEEERQRGNFPDRFSGHQFPNYSSELNVNALLLGDSALYLCASSFVGGQQFFGPGTRLTVL.